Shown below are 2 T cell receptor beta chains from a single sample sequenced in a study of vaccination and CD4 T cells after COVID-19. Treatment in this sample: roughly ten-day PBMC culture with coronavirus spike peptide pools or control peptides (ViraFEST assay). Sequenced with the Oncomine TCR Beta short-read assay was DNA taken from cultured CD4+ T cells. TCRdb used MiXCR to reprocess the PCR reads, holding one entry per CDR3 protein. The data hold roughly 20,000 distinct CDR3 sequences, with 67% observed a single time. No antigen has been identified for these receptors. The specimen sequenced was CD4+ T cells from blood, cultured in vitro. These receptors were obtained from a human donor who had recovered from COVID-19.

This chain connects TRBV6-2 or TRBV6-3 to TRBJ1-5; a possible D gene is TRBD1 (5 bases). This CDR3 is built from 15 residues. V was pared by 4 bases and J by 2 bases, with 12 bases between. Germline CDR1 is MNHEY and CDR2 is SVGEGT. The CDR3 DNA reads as TGTGCCAGCAGTTCGGTCCGGGGGGGCAATCAGCCCCAGCATTTT. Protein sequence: CASSSVRGGNQPQHF.

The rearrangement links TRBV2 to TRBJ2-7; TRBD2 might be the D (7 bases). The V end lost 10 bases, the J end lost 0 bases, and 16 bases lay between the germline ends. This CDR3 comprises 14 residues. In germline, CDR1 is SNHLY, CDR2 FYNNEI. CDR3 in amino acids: CATKRDTDSYEQYF. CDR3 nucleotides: TGTGCCACAAAGCGGGACACAGACTCCTACGAGCAGTACTTC.